This T cell receptor beta chain came from a study of cytomegalovirus exposure and HLA in healthy donors. About the study: An early data release held 75 million to 100 million unique TCRs from HLA-typed donors.

Primers: 60 Vbeta forward and 13 Jbeta reverse. Generated by immunoSEQ multiplex PCR, the TCRdb table keeps only in-frame clones and is missing some. The sample lists hundreds of thousands of clones, 80% to 85% occurring once. Whole-study findings and limits: Researchers reported in a later analysis that a missense DCLRE1C variant was tied to TCR beta V- and J-gene trimming. Earlier analysis found most TCR beta V segments productive about 90% or about 30% of the time.

Worth noting for this clone: Its cognate antigen is unknown.

Per the germline V gene, CDR1 is SGHNT and CDR2 is YYREEE (reference sequence). Trimming shortened V by 0 bases and J by 8 bases, and 14 bases separated the two germline ends. The CDR3 is made up of 14 amino acids. The clonotype originates from a boy aged 2 to 9 in good health and CMV-seronegative. This rearrangement joins TRBV5-4 to TRBJ1-1, with D perhaps TRBD1 (6 bases). Sequencing was carried out using PBMCs. This CDR3 reads CASSLAVRQGEAFF. As DNA, the CDR3 is TGTGCCAGCAGCTTGGCCGTAAGGCAGGGGGAAGCTTTCTTT.